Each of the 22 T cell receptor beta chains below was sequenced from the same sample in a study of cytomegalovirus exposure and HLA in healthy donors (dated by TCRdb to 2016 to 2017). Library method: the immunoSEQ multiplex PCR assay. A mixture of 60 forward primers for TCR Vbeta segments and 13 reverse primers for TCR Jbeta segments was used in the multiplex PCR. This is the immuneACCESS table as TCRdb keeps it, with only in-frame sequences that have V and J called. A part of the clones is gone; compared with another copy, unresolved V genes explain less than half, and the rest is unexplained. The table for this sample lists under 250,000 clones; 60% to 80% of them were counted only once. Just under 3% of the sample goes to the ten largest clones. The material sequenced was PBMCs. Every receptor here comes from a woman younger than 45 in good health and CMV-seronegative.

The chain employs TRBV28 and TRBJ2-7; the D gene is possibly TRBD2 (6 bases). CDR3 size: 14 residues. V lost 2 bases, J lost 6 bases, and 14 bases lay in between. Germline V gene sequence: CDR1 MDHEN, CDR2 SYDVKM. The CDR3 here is CASSLGGARGEQYF. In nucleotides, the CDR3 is TGTGCCAGCAGTTTAGGAGGGGCCCGAGGCGAGCAGTACTTC.

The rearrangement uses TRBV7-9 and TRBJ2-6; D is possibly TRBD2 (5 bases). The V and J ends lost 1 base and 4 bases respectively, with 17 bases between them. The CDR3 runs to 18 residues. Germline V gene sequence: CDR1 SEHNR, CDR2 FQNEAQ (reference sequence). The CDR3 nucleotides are TGTGCCAGCAGCTTAGTAGGGCCCGTCTCGGGGGGGGCCAACGTCCTGACTTTC. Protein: CASSLVGPVSGGANVLTF.

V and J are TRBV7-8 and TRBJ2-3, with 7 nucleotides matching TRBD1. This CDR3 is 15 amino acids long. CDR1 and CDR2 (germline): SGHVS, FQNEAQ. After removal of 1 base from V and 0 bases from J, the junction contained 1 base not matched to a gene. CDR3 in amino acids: CASSLVGGSTDTQYF. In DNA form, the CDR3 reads TGTGCCAGCAGCTTAGTAGGGGGCAGCACAGATACGCAGTATTTT.

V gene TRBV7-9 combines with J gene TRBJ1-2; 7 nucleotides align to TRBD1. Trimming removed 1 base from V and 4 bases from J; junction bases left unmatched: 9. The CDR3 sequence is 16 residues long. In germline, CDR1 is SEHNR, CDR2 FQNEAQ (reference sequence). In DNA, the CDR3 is TGTGCCAGCAGCTTAGAGGGGACAGCCCTTAGCTATGGCTACACCTTC. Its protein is CASSLEGTALSYGYTF.

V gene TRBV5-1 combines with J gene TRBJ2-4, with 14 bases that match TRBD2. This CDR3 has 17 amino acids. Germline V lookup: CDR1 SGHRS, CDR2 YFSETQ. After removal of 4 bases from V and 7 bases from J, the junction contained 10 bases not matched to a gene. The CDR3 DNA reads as TGCGCCAGCAGCCAAGGGGGGACTAGCGGGAGAACCAACATTCAGTACTTC. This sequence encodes CASSQGGTSGRTNIQYF. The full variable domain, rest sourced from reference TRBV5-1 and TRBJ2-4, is KAGVTQTPRYLIKTRGQQVTLSCSPISGHRSVSWYQQTPGQGLQFLFEYFSETQRNKGNFPGRFSGRQFSNSRSEMNVSTLELGDSALYLCASSQGGTSGRTNIQYFGAGTRLSVL.

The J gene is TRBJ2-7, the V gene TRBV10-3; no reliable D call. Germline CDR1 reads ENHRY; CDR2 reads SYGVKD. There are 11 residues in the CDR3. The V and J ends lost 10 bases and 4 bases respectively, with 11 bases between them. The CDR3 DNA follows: TGTGCCAACGCGGATGGGTACGAGCAGTACTTC. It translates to CANADGYEQYF.

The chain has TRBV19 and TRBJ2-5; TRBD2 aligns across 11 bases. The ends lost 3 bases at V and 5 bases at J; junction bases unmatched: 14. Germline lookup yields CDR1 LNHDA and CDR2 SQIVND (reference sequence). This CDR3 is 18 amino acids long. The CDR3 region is CASSMVPQLAGVRETQYF. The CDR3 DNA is TGTGCCAGTAGTATGGTCCCCCAACTAGCGGGAGTCCGGGAGACCCAGTACTTC.

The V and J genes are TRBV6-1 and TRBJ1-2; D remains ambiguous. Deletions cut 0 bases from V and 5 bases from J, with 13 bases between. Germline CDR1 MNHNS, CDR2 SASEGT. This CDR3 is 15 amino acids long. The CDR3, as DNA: TGTGCCAGCAGTGAAGCATCTTGGCAGTTGTATGGCTACACCTTC. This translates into CASSEASWQLYGYTF.

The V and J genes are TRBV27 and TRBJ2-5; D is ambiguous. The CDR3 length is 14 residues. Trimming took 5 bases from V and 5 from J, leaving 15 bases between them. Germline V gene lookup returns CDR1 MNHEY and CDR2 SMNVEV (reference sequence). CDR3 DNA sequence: TGTGCCAGCAGTCCCTCCGACTCCGGGGAGACCCAGTACTTC. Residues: CASSPSDSGETQYF.

Written as DNA, the CDR3 is TGTGCCAGCAGTGCTGCCGGGACTATTACCTACAATGAGCAGTTCTTC. Its protein is CASSAAGTITYNEQFF. The V call is TRBV6-1, the J call TRBJ2-1; 7 nucleotides agree with TRBD2. Germline V lookup: CDR1 MNHNS, CDR2 SASEGT. CDR3 size: 16 residues. J lost 2 bases, V lost 4 bases, and 8 bases had no gene match.

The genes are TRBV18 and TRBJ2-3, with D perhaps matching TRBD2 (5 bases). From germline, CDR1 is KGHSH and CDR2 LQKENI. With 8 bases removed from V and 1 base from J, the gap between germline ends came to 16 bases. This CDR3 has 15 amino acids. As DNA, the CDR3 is TGTGCCAGCGCAGAACAAGCGGATGGCACAGATACGCAGTATTTT. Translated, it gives CASAEQADGTDTQYF.

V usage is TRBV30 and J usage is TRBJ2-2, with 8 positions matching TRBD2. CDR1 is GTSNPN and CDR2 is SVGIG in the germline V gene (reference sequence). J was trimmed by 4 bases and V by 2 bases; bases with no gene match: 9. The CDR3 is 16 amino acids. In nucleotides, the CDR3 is TGTGCCTGGAGTACCGGGGGGGGCGGGGCCACCGGGGAGCTGTTTTTT. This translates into CAWSTGGGGATGELFF.

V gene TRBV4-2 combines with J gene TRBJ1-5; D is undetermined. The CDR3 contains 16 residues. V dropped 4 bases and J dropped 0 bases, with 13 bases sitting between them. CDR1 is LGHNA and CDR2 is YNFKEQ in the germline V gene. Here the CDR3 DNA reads TGTGCCAGCAGCCCCCAGTTAGCTTATAGCAATCAGCCCCAGCATTTT. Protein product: CASSPQLAYSNQPQHF.

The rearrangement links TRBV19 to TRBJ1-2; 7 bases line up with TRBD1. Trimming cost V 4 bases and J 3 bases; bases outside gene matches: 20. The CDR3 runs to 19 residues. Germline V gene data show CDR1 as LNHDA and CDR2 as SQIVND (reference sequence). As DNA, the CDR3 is TGTGCCAGTAGTACCTACATAGACAGGGAGAATTTGAATCACTATGGCTACACCTTC. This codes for CASSTYIDRENLNHYGYTF.

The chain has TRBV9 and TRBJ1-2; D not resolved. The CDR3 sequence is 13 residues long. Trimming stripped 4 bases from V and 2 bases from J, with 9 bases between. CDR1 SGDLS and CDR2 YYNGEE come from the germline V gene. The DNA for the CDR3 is TGTGCCAGCAGCCCCGGGAACAACTATGGCTACACCTTC. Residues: CASSPGNNYGYTF.

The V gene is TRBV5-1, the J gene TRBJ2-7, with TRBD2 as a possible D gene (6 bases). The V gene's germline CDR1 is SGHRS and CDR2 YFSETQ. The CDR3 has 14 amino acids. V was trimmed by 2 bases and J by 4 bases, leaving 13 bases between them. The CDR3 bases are TGCGCCAGCAGCTTTACCGGGGGTCAATACGAGCAGTACTTC. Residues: CASSFTGGQYEQYF.

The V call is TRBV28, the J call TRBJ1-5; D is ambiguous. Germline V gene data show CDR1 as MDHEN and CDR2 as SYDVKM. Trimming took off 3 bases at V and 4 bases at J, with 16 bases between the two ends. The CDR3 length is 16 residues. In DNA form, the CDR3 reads TGTGCCAGCAGTTTGGGAAGAGGGTTCCCGAATCAGCCCCAGCATTTT. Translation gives CASSLGRGFPNQPQHF.

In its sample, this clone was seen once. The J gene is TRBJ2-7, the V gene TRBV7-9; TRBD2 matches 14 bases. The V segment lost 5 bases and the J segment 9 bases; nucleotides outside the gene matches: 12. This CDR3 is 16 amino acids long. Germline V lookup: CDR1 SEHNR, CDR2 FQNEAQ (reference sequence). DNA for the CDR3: TGTGCCAGCAGCCCGCCACCGACTAGCGGGAGGGCTCGGCAGTACTTC. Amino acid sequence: CASSPPPTSGRARQYF.

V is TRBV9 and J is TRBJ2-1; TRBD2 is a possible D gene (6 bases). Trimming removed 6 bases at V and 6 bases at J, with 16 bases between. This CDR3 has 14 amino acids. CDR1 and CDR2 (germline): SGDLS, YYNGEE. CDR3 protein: CASTVSGESNEQFF. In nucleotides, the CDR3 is TGTGCCAGCACCGTTTCGGGAGAGTCCAATGAGCAGTTCTTC. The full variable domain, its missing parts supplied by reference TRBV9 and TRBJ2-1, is DSGVTQTPKHLITATGQRVTLRCSPRSGDLSVYWYQQSLDQGLQFLIQYYNGEERAKGNILERFSAQQFPDLHSELNLSSLELGDSALYFCASTVSGESNEQFFGPGTRLTVL.

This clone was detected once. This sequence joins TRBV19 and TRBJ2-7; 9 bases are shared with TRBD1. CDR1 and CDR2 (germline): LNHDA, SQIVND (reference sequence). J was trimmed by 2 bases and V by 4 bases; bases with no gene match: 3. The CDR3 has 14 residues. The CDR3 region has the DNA TGTGCCAGTAGTACGGGGACAGGGCCCTACGAGCAGTACTTC. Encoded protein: CASSTGTGPYEQYF.

The CDR3 loop is CASGGLGAGETQYF. CDR3 nucleotide sequence: TGCGCCAGCGGGGGATTGGGGGCGGGTGAGACCCAGTACTTC. The chain links TRBV5-1 to TRBJ2-5; D possibly corresponds to TRBD1 (6 bases). V was cut by 7 bases and J by 5 bases, with 18 bases left in between. The CDR3 loop spans 14 amino acids. Looked up from germline, CDR1 is SGHRS and CDR2 is YFSETQ.

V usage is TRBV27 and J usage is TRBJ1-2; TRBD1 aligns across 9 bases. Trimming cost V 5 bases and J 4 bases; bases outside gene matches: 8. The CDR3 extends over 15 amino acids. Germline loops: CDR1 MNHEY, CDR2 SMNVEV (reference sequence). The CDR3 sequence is CASSPATGGVYGYTF. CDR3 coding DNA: TGTGCCAGCAGTCCGGCCACAGGGGGCGTCTATGGCTACACCTTC.